Sequencing of this T cell receptor beta chain was carried out in a study of T cells in Graves' hyperthyroidism and ophthalmopathy. Overall study: The initial diagnosis was the point when peripheral blood was collected, ahead of any treatment. Overall study results and limits: Appearing also in blood were most of the thyroid clonotypes expanded above 0.001.

This CDR3 spans 14 amino acids. Germline CDR1 and CDR2: SQVTM and ANQGSEA. The V gene end was trimmed by 6 bases and the J gene end by 3 bases; junction bases not matched to a gene: 9. Authors of the study amplified TCR beta CDR3 regions from RNA transcripts. The primer set for the first-round RT-PCR of the TCR CDR3 was HTBI. TCRdb re-derived calls from the multiplex PCR reads in MiXCR, one entry per CDR3 protein. In the table there are 370,000 or so distinct CDR3 sequences, more than 15% of which are singletons. This clonotype was observed a handful of times. Its specificity is not known. Thyroid ultrasound, orbital computed tomography, clinical symptoms, and serum thyroxine and TRAb underpinned diagnoses.

The V and J genes are TRBV29-1 and TRBJ2-7; TRBD2 aligns across 9 bases. The sample taken for sequencing was blood. This clonotype was sampled from a woman between 18 and 29 years old with Graves' hyperthyroidism that later progressed to Graves' ophthalmopathy. The CDR3 nucleotides are TGCAGCGTCCCCCGGACTAGCGATAGCTACGAGCAGTACTTC. It translates to CSVPRTSDSYEQYF.